This entry features one T cell receptor (beta chain) sequence. Sequencing was performed with immunoSEQ multiplex PCR; in TCRdb, only in-frame clones are kept and a portion is missing. Here the sample spans 50,000 to 55,000 clones, approximately 86% being singletons. CDR1 and CDR2 from the germline V gene are SGDLS and YYNGEE. The CDR3 runs to 14 residues. V was pared by 1 base and J by 5 bases, with 10 bases between. This sample is part of a study of technical replicates of blood from a few donors. Sequencing was done on a sample of PBMCs. The V call is TRBV9, the J call TRBJ2-1, with D possibly TRBD1 on 5 matching bases. This clonotype was obtained from a human donor in good health. Some clones in this sample may be carry-over from other donors' samples. As DNA, the CDR3 is TGTGCCAGCAGCGTATACAGGTCTAACAATGAGCAGTTCTTC. Its translation: CASSVYRSNNEQFF.